This passage covers 14 T cell receptor beta chains from one sample sequenced in a study of T cell responses to AZD1222 COVID-19 vaccine (dated by TCRdb to the early 2020s). This specimen's time point label, per the study, means: about 28 days (+/-7) after the second vaccine dose. This sample's treatment or condition label indicates: meningococcal conjugate vaccine given as trial control. Receptors were amplified or captured by the immunoSEQ multiplex PCR assay. TCRdb took over this immuneACCESS table, retaining in-frame rearrangements with V and J assigned. Such tables are incomplete; in checked studies, under half of the missing clones stem from an unresolved V gene, and the remainder is unexplained. The table for this sample lists roughly 100,000 clones; around nine tenths of them were counted only once. The ten largest clones take up 2.5% to 4% of the sample. Sequencing used peripheral blood, obtained 28 days after the second dose of the MenACWY control vaccine. These receptor sequences come from an adult who received the MenACWY meningococcal vaccine as a control.

The chain has TRBV11-2 and TRBJ1-6, with D possibly being TRBD1 (5 bases). The V end was cut by 1 base, the J end by 10 bases, with 14 bases between. The germline V gene has CDR1 SGHAT and CDR2 FQNNGV. There are 15 residues in the CDR3. The CDR3 DNA reads TGTGCCAGCAGCTTAGGAGGGCAGGGAGGATCACCCCTCCACTTT. Residues: CASSLGGQGGSPLHF.

V gene TRBV5-4 combines with J gene TRBJ2-1, with 11 bases lining up with TRBD2. Germline V CDR1 and CDR2: SGHNT, YYREEE (reference sequence). Trimming cost V 1 base and J 9 bases; bases outside gene matches: 6. The CDR3 has 15 amino acids. DNA of the CDR3: TGTGCCAGCAGCTTGAGTAGCGGGGGGGCCGTTGAGCAGTTCTTC. As protein: CASSLSSGGAVEQFF.

This clone was counted a single time. The J gene is TRBJ1-5, the V gene TRBV12-3 or TRBV12-4; D unresolved. With 2 bases removed from V and 5 bases from J, the gap between germline ends came to 7 bases. The CDR3 loop spans 13 amino acids. This chain's CDR3 is CASSLLGYQPQHF. In DNA form, the CDR3 reads TGTGCCAGCAGTTTACTTGGATATCAGCCCCAGCATTTT.

The genes are TRBV6-5 and TRBJ1-2; TRBD1 might be the D (5 bases). Trimming removed 2 bases at V and 4 bases at J, with 17 bases between. Germline lookup yields CDR1 MNHEY and CDR2 SVGAGI. The CDR3 is made up of 16 amino acids. CDR3 residues: CASSYAPGRDGYGYTF. The CDR3 DNA sequence: TGTGCCAGCAGTTACGCGCCTGGCAGGGATGGCTATGGCTACACCTTC.

V usage is TRBV28 and J usage is TRBJ2-1; 7 bases are a match to TRBD2. J gave up 6 bases and V 1 base, and 9 bases lay outside the gene matches. Germline loops: CDR1 MDHEN, CDR2 SYDVKM. This CDR3 contains 16 residues. In DNA form, the CDR3 reads TGTGCCAGCAGTTTATCGGCGGGGGTGAACCTCAATGAGCAGTTCTTC. It translates to CASSLSAGVNLNEQFF.

The chain uses TRBV7-2 and TRBJ2-1, with 10 positions matching TRBD2. The CDR3 spans 15 residues. Trimming cost V 4 bases and J 6 bases; bases outside gene matches: 6. Germline CDR1 and CDR2: SGHTA and FQGNSA. The CDR3 nucleotides read TGTGCCAGCAGCTACGAACGGACTAGCGGCAATGAGCAGTTCTTC. It specifies CASSYERTSGNEQFF.

To note about this clone: In the same sample, other DNA sequences code for this CDR3. The CDR3 loop reads CASSVAGRQETQYF. CDR3 nucleotide sequence: TGTGCCAGCAGCGTAGCCGGCCGCCAAGAGACCCAGTACTTC. This sequence joins TRBV9 and TRBJ2-5, with D unresolved. CDR3 length equals 14 residues. CDR1 SGDLS and CDR2 YYNGEE come from the germline V gene. Deletions cut 0 bases from V and 1 base from J, with 7 bases between.

The chain recombines TRBV6-5 with TRBJ2-7; D is ambiguous. The CDR3 is 15 amino acids. The germline gives CDR1 MNHEY, CDR2 SVGAGI. The V end lost 4 bases, the J end lost 1 base, and 14 bases lay between the germline ends. CDR3 bases: TGTGCCAGCAGTTTTCTTTGGAACCCTTCCTACGAGCAGTACTTC. Its translation: CASSFLWNPSYEQYF.

The gene calls are TRBV28 and TRBJ1-2, with D uncertain. Germline CDR1 reads MDHEN; CDR2 reads SYDVKM. V was trimmed by 2 bases and J by 4 bases, leaving 8 bases between them. The CDR3 sequence is 13 residues long. The CDR3 region has the DNA TGTGCCAGCAGTTTAACGGGGAGCTATGGCTACACCTTC. As protein: CASSLTGSYGYTF.

The chain carries TRBV28 and TRBJ1-1, with D hard to call. Deletions cut 6 bases from V and 7 bases from J, with 9 bases between. Germline CDR1 MDHEN, CDR2 SYDVKM. CDR3 length: 11 amino acids. For the CDR3, the DNA is TGTGCCAGCAGCCTCACCGTTGAAGCTTTCTTT. It is translated as CASSLTVEAFF.

The chain carries TRBV7-2 and TRBJ1-1; D is unclear. In germline, CDR1 is SGHTA, CDR2 FQGNSA. With 1 base removed from V and 6 bases from J, the gap between germline ends came to 18 bases. CDR3 length equals 16 residues. The CDR3 loop reads CASSLGREAGVPEAFF. Here the CDR3 DNA reads TGTGCCAGCAGCTTAGGTAGGGAAGCTGGGGTCCCTGAAGCTTTCTTT.

V is TRBV4-2 and J is TRBJ2-2; 8 nucleotides match TRBD2. This CDR3 is built from 17 residues. The trim removed 6 bases at V and 4 bases at J, leaving 13 bases unmatched. In germline, CDR1 is LGHNA, CDR2 YNFKEQ. For the CDR3, the DNA is TGTGCCAGCAGAATGCTCAGCGGGGGTGGTCGCACCGGGGAGCTGTTTTTT. Its translation: CASRMLSGGGRTGELFF.

Comment on this clone: This sample also contains other DNA sequences that code for the same CDR3. This chain connects TRBV11-2 to TRBJ1-4; unclear D gene. The CDR3 length is 16 residues. The V gene lost 3 bases and the J gene lost 0 bases, with 11 bases spanning the gap. Germline V CDR1 and CDR2: SGHAT, FQNNGV. DNA for the CDR3: TGTGCCAGCAGCTTGGGCAGATTTCCAACTAATGAAAAACTGTTTTTT. Its translation is CASSLGRFPTNEKLFF.

The rearrangement joins TRBV4-3 to TRBJ1-2; 8 bases map to TRBD1. With 1 base clipped from V and 8 bases from J, the junction kept 12 bases outside the gene matches. CDR1 and CDR2 (germline): LGHNA, YSLEER. This CDR3 spans 16 amino acids. The CDR3 reads CASSQGRAGGLVGYTF. The CDR3 DNA is TGCGCCAGCAGCCAAGGGAGAGCAGGGGGCTTGGTAGGCTACACCTTC.